Below are 3 T cell receptor beta chains sequenced from a single sample in a study of OX40 agonist ivuxolimab in advanced cancers. Clones were read by immunoSEQ multiplex PCR, and TCRdb kept only the in-frame ones, dropping some. There are 50,000 to 75,000 clones in the sample; over 80% occur only once, and approximately 3.5% lies in the top ten. The specimen was CD4+ or CD8+ T cells sorted from blood, collected in a trial of the OX40 agonist ivuxolimab. The receptors were gathered from an adult with an advanced solid tumor such as melanoma, head and neck, liver or kidney cancer.

The chain couples TRBV6-1 to TRBJ1-1; no clear D gene. Trimming removed 2 bases from V and 1 base from J, with 5 bases in between. Looked up from germline, CDR1 is MNHNS and CDR2 is SASEGT. The CDR3 has 13 amino acids. In DNA form, the CDR3 reads TGTGCCAGCAGTGAATGGCAGAACACTGAAGCTTTCTTT. It translates to CASSEWQNTEAFF.

The chain combines TRBV6-1 with TRBJ2-1; TRBD2 is a possible D gene (5 bases). This CDR3 spans 14 amino acids. CDR1 and CDR2 (germline): MNHNS, SASEGT. V lost 0 bases and J lost 9, with 12 bases in between. This CDR3 reads CASSEAGGLSEQFF. The CDR3 bases are TGTGCCAGCAGTGAAGCGGGCGGGTTATCTGAGCAGTTCTTC.

A few counts support this clone. V usage is TRBV5-1 and J usage is TRBJ1-2, with TRBD1 identical over 7 bases. After removal of 4 bases from V and 4 bases from J, the junction contained 10 bases not matched to a gene. Germline-derived CDR1 and CDR2 are SGHRS and YFSETQ. The CDR3 has 15 residues. CDR3 in amino acids: CASSPLVRGFYGYTF. CDR3 DNA sequence: TGCGCCAGCAGCCCCCTTGTCAGGGGGTTCTATGGCTACACCTTC.